Sequencing of this T cell receptor beta chain was carried out in a study of T-cell memory formation after mild COVID-19. The overall study: For the most part, TCR clusters were specific to one donor.

The study, taken as a whole, reports: Cross-reactive memory seemingly joined, as some responding clones were found in pre-infection memory.

The authors produced TCR alpha and TCR beta cDNA libraries with sample barcodes and UMIs by 5'RACE using constant-segment primers. TCRdb ran MiXCR on the 5' RACE reads and lists one entry per CDR3 protein. The sample consists of about 440,000 distinct CDR3 sequences, 20% of them appearing once. Remarks on this clonotype: Antigen specificity is unknown.

V lost 6 bases, J lost 0 bases, and 8 bases lay in between. This CDR3 has 13 residues. Specimen: PBMCs or a T cell subset sorted from them (not recorded which). This clonotype originated in an adult woman who had mild COVID-19 (a few samples of this study predate the infection). Cell type and time point are not known. The chain links TRBV12-3 or TRBV12-4 to TRBJ2-5; no reliable D call. DNA of the CDR3: TGTGCCAGCAGCCCTAAGCACCAAGAGACCCAGTACTTC. Protein product: CASSPKHQETQYF.